This is a list of T cell receptor beta chains from one sample in a study of OX40 agonist ivuxolimab in advanced cancers. Using immunoSEQ multiplex PCR, the repertoire was profiled, and TCRdb retains in-frame clones only, with some absent. The sample lists almost 70,000 clones, about 90% occurring once. The source was CD4+ or CD8+ T cells sorted from blood, collected in a trial of the OX40 agonist ivuxolimab. These receptors all stem from an adult with an advanced solid tumor such as melanoma, head and neck, liver or kidney cancer. CDR3s include the opening cysteine and the closing phenylalanine or tryptophan. D genes are given only for firm matches. Clone size is given for some rows only: seen once, a few or many times, or a class if the clone is expanded.

V gene	D gene	clone size	J gene	CDR3 DNA	CDR3 protein
TRBV19	.	.	TRBJ1-1	TGTGCTAGTCAGGGGATGAACACTGAAGCTTTCTTT	CASQGMNTEAFF
TRBV28	.	.	TRBJ1-2	TGTGCCAGCAGCCTGGAGGGGTTTGGCTACACCTTC	CASSLEGFGYTF
TRBV11-2	.	.	TRBJ2-6	TGTGCCAGCAGCCAGTGGTTCTCTGGGGCCAACGTCCTGACTTTC	CASSQWFSGANVLTF
TRBV27	TRBD1	.	TRBJ2-1	TGTGCCAGCAGTTCCGGGACAGGGGGCTTCAATGAGCAGTTCTTC	CASSSGTGGFNEQFF
TRBV19	.	.	TRBJ2-3	TGTGCCAGTAGTGGGGCGCATACGCAGTATTTT	CASSGAHTQYF
TRBV9	.	.	TRBJ2-5	TGTGCCAGCAGCGTAATAGTTCAAGAGACCCAGTACTTC	CASSVIVQETQYF
TRBV11-2	.	.	TRBJ2-5	TGTGCCAGCAGCGTCGGTAGGGCAGAGACCCAGTACTTC	CASSVGRAETQYF
TRBV28	.	.	TRBJ2-2	TGTGCCAGCAGTTACTTGGGGGAAAATCGAGGCACCGGGGAGCTGTTTTTT	CASSYLGENRGTGELFF
TRBV7-9	TRBD1	.	TRBJ2-6	TGTGCCAGCACCGAAAGGGGACAGGGGGGCACTGGGGCCAACGTCCTGACTTTC	CASTERGQGGTGANVLTF
TRBV7-3	TRBD1	.	TRBJ2-5	TGTGCCAGCAGCTTAAACCTGACAGGGGGGCGAGAGACCCAGTACTTC	CASSLNLTGGRETQYF
TRBV5-1	TRBD1	.	TRBJ1-3	TGCGCCAGCAGCTCGGGACAGGCAAACACCATATATTTT	CASSSGQANTIYF
TRBV29-1	TRBD2	.	TRBJ2-3	TGCAGCGTTGAACGACTAGCGGGAACCACAGATACGCAGTATTTT	CSVERLAGTTDTQYF
TRBV7-9	.	.	TRBJ2-3	TGTGCCAGCAGCTTAGGGGAGGCTGCAGATACGCAGTATTTT	CASSLGEAADTQYF
TRBV2	.	.	TRBJ1-5	TGTGCCAGCAGTGGTGGGGGCGCGGGCAATCAGCCCCAGCATTTT	CASSGGGAGNQPQHF
TRBV7-7	TRBD2	.	TRBJ2-1	TGTGCTAGCAGCTTAGAAGCGGGAGGGCACGAGCAGTTCTTC	CASSLEAGGHEQFF
TRBV5-1	.	.	TRBJ2-2	TGCGCCAGCAGCGTGGAAAGTACGAACACCGGGGAGCTGTTTTTT	CASSVESTNTGELFF
TRBV29-1	.	.	TRBJ2-2	TGCAGCGTTGAGGTAGCAGGGGAGCTGTTTTTT	CSVEVAGELFF
TRBV4-3	.	.	TRBJ1-2	TGCGCCAGCAGCCAATGGGCCGGGGGCGACGGCTACACCTTC	CASSQWAGGDGYTF
TRBV2	TRBD2	.	TRBJ2-7	TGTGCCAGCAACGCCCCGGGACTAGCGGGGACCTACGAGCAGTACTTC	CASNAPGLAGTYEQYF
TRBV6-5	TRBD1	.	TRBJ1-5	TGTGCCAGCAGACCCCTCACAACAGGGGTTCAGCCCCAGCATTTT	CASRPLTTGVQPQHF
TRBV9	TRBD1	.	TRBJ2-7	TGTGCCAGCAGTGCCCAGGGGGCGAGGGAGCAGTACTTC	CASSAQGAREQYF
TRBV9	.	once	TRBJ2-3	TGTGCCAGCAGCCCAAACCCTGAGAGGAACACAGATACGCAGTATTTT	CASSPNPERNTDTQYF